Below are 18 T cell receptor beta chains sequenced from a single sample in a study of T cells in localized non-small cell lung cancer. Libraries were prepared by immunoSEQ multiplex PCR; TCRdb keeps only in-frame clonotypes and omits some of them. In the table there are 2,500 to 3,500 clones, about 31% of which are singletons. This specimen consisted of lung tumor tissue, obtained before any cancer treatment. The receptors shown here come from a man between 40 and 69 years old with stage III lung adenocarcinoma.

This clone was observed a handful of times. This chain links TRBV9 with TRBJ2-3, with unresolved D. V lost 4 bases and J lost 1, with 13 bases in between. This CDR3 has 15 residues. The germline V gene encodes CDR1 SGDLS and CDR2 YYNGEE. The DNA for the CDR3 is TGTGCCAGCAGCCCGCAAACCACACGCACAGATACGCAGTATTTT. Its translation is CASSPQTTRTDTQYF. Full variable domain (remainder filled in from reference TRBV9 and TRBJ2-3): DSGVTQTPKHLITATGQRVTLRCSPRSGDLSVYWYQQSLDQGLQFLIQYYNGEERAKGNILERFSAQQFPDLHSELNLSSLELGDSALYFCASSPQTTRTDTQYFGPGTRLTVL.

This clone was found a few times. The J gene is TRBJ1-1, the V gene TRBV12-5; perhaps TRBD1 as D (5 bases). Germline V gene lookup returns CDR1 LGHNT and CDR2 FRNRAP. V lost 3 bases, J lost 5 bases, and 13 bases lay in between. The CDR3 is 14 residues long. This chain's CDR3 is CASGLGTLWTEAFF. The CDR3 DNA is TGTGCTAGTGGTTTAGGGACCCTTTGGACTGAAGCTTTCTTT.

The V call is TRBV11-3, the J call TRBJ2-3; possible D gene TRBD2, 6 bases. Germline values: CDR1 SGHNT, CDR2 YENEEA. Trimming removed 3 bases at V and 1 base at J, with 11 bases between. The CDR3 covers 15 residues. As DNA, the CDR3 is TGTGCCAGCAGCTTGGTCGGGAGAGGCACAGATACGCAGTATTTT. Protein product: CASSLVGRGTDTQYF.

Only a few counts were recorded for this clone. The chain links TRBV6-8 to TRBJ2-3, with D unclear. CDR1 MNHGY and CDR2 SAAAGT come from the germline V gene. The CDR3 has 13 residues. Trimming pared 6 bases from V and 2 bases from J, leaving 9 bases between. The CDR3 reads CASSPDSTDTQYF. DNA of the CDR3: TGTGCCAGCAGCCCCGACTCCACAGATACGCAGTATTTT.

This clone is labeled as medium-sized (0.01 to 0.1%). V and J are TRBV23-1 and TRBJ1-1; TRBD1 might be the D (5 bases). TRBV23-1 is annotated as an ORF whose role is uncertain. Between the trimmed V and J ends, which lost 6 bases and 0 bases, there was a span of 8 bases. This CDR3 contains 13 residues. CDR3 sequence: CASSPQVNTEAFF. CDR3 nucleotides: TGCGCCAGCAGCCCACAGGTGAACACTGAAGCTTTCTTT.

This clone has only a few counts. The CDR3 DNA reads as TGCGCCAGCAGCCCTGGGGGGAGTGATTCACCCCTCCACTTT. It translates to CASSPGGSDSPLHF. V and J are TRBV5-1 and TRBJ1-6, with D maybe TRBD1 (5 bases). The CDR3 extends over 14 amino acids. The ends were cut back, 4 bases at V and 8 bases at J, with 13 bases in the middle. Germline CDR1 is SGHRS and CDR2 is YFSETQ.

This clone was seen a few times. The CDR3 region is CASSDFRGSDYGYTF. Written as DNA, the CDR3 is TGTGCCAGCAGTGATTTCAGGGGTTCGGACTATGGCTACACCTTC. This chain joins TRBV6-8 and TRBJ1-2; TRBD1 might be the D (6 bases). Germline loops: CDR1 MNHGY, CDR2 SAAAGT. The CDR3 runs to 15 residues. Trimming took off 5 bases at V and 3 bases at J, with 16 bases between the two ends.

By frequency in the sample, this clone is large (0.1 to 1%). This sequence joins TRBV14 and TRBJ2-1; D not certain. Trimming took 5 bases from V and 0 from J, leaving 11 bases between them. This CDR3 spans 15 amino acids. The germline V gene has CDR1 SGHDN and CDR2 FVKESK. The CDR3 region has the DNA TGTGCCAGCAGCACCGACGAGAGCTCCTACAATGAGCAGTTCTTC. It yields the protein CASSTDESSYNEQFF.

This clone appeared a few times. This rearrangement joins TRBV19 to TRBJ2-5; 7 bases match TRBD1. The V gene's germline CDR1 is LNHDA and CDR2 SQIVND (reference sequence). The V segment lost 6 bases and the J segment 4 bases; nucleotides outside the gene matches: 5. The CDR3 spans 13 residues. CDR3 nucleotides: TGTGCCAGTAGCCTATACAGGGGAGAGACCCAGTACTTC. Its protein product is CASSLYRGETQYF.

This clone turned up a few times. The chain couples TRBV28 to TRBJ2-4, with D hard to call. V was shortened by 3 bases and J by 6 bases, with 9 bases between the two germline ends. The CDR3 is made up of 13 amino acids. Germline V lookup: CDR1 MDHEN, CDR2 SYDVKM. CDR3 DNA: TGTGCCAGCAGTTTTCCGGTTTCAAACATTCAGTACTTC. Its translation: CASSFPVSNIQYF.

In its sample, this clone was seen a few times. The rearrangement joins TRBV11-3 to TRBJ1-4, with 11 bases identical to TRBD1. CDR1 is SGHNT, CDR2 YENEEA, per germline. The CDR3 is 15 amino acids. V was pared by 5 bases and J by 8 bases, with 7 bases of the junction left unmatched. The CDR3 is CASSPRTGGREKLFF. The CDR3 bases are TGTGCCAGCAGCCCTCGGACAGGGGGCCGGGAAAAACTGTTTTTT.

This clone is medium-sized by share. The V and J genes are TRBV28 and TRBJ2-2; TRBD2 matches at 8 bases. The germline CDR1 and CDR2 sequences are MDHEN and SYDVKM. This CDR3 region has 17 residues. V shed 4 bases and J 1 base; nucleotides not matched to a gene: 8. The CDR3 sequence: CASSYPRLAQNTGELFF. The CDR3 DNA follows: TGTGCCAGCAGTTACCCCAGACTAGCGCAGAACACCGGGGAGCTGTTTTTT.

In this sample, this clone turned up a few times. The chain employs TRBV6-8 and TRBJ1-2, with D possibly TRBD1 on 5 matching bases. Trimming pared 2 bases from V and 4 bases from J, leaving 11 bases between. Germline CDR1 and CDR2: MNHGY and SAAAGT. The CDR3 has 14 amino acids. The CDR3 reads CASSYRDGPYGYTF. In DNA, the CDR3 is TGTGCCAGCAGTTACAGGGACGGCCCCTATGGCTACACCTTC.

This clone was picked up a small number of times. The V and J genes are TRBV6-8 and TRBJ2-5; TRBD2 matches 11 bases. After removal of 4 bases from V and 9 bases from J, the junction contained 7 bases not matched to a gene. CDR3 length: 14 residues. Per the germline V gene, CDR1 is MNHGY and CDR2 is SAAAGT. The CDR3 nucleotides are TGTGCCAGCAGTTTAGCGGGAGGGAGCAGTGCCCAGTACTTC. Amino acids: CASSLAGGSSAQYF.

The DNA for the CDR3 is TGTGCCAGCAGCTTTGGCGGGAACCAAGAGACCCAGTACTTC. It translates to CASSFGGNQETQYF. This chain joins TRBV11-3 and TRBJ2-5; weak D call: TRBD2 (6 bases). Germline CDR1 reads SGHNT; CDR2 reads YENEEA. The CDR3 runs 14 residues. Trimming shortened V by 3 bases and J by 0 bases, and 8 bases separated the two germline ends.

By its share, this clone is large. Written as DNA, the CDR3 is TGTGCCAGCAGTTTTACCCCGATAGGACAGTTCTTC. This gives the protein CASSFTPIGQFF. The J gene is TRBJ2-1, the V gene TRBV28; D unresolved. V was cut by 3 bases and J by 13 bases, with 13 bases left in between. Per germline, CDR1 MDHEN and CDR2 SYDVKM. CDR3 length: 12 residues.

This clone has more than one count but fewer than ten. The V and J genes are TRBV6-1 and TRBJ2-1; no reliable D call. CDR1 and CDR2 from the germline V gene are MNHNS and SASEGT. V shed 1 base and J shed 0 bases, with 7 bases lying between them. CDR3 length: 15 residues. This CDR3 is CASSEDQSSYNEQFF. The CDR3 DNA reads TGTGCCAGCAGTGAAGACCAGAGCTCCTACAATGAGCAGTTCTTC.

The chain joins TRBV28 to TRBJ2-7; D not certain. The CDR3 totals 13 residues. Germline V lookup: CDR1 MDHEN, CDR2 SYDVKM. The ends were cut back, 6 bases at V and 7 bases at J, with 16 bases in the middle. CDR3 coding DNA: TGTGCCAGCAGCTATGGGTTTTCTCGAGAGCAGTACTTC. Translated, it gives CASSYGFSREQYF. Together with reference TRBV28 and TRBJ2-7, the CDR3 gives the full variable domain: DVKVTQSSRYLVKRTGEKVFLECVQDMDHENMFWYRQDPGLGLRLIYFSYDVKMKEKGDIPEGYSVSREKKERFSLILESASTNQTSMYLCASSYGFSREQYFGPGTRLTVT.